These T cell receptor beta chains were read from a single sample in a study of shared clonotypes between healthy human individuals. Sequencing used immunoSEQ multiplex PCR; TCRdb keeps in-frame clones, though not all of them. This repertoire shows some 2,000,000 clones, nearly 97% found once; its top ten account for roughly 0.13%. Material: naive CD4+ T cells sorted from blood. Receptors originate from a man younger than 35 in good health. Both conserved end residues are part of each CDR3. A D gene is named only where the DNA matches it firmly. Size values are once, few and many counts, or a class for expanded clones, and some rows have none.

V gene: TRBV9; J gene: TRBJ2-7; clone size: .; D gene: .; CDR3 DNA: TGTGCCAGCAGCGTAGAACCGGGAACCTACGAGCAGTACTTC; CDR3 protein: CASSVEPGTYEQYF
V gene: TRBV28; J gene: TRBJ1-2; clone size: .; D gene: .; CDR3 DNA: TGTGCCAGCAGTTCCACTGGGGGGGGAAGTTATGGCTACACCTTC; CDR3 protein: CASSSTGGGSYGYTF
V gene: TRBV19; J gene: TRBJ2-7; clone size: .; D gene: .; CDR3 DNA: TGTGCCAGTACCGCATCTACAGGGTTAACCCCCTACGAGCAGTACTTC; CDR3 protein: CASTASTGLTPYEQYF
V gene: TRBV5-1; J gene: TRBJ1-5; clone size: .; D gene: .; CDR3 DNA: TGCGCCAGCAGCTTGGGGTCCACTAGCAATCAGCCCCAGCATTTT; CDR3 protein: CASSLGSTSNQPQHF
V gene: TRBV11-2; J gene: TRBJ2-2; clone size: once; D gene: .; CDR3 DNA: TGTGCCAGCAGCCCAACGGGCCCCGGGGAGCTGTTTTTT; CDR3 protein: CASSPTGPGELFF
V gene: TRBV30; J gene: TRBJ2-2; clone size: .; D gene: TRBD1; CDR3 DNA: TGTGCCTGGCGGGACAGGGGGATTTCGAACACCGGGGAGCTGTTTTTT; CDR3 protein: CAWRDRGISNTGELFF
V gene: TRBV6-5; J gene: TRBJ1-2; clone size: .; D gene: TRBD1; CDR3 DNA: TGTGCCAGCAGTGTGGACAGGATAGGGGTTTATGGCTACACCTTC; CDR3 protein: CASSVDRIGVYGYTF
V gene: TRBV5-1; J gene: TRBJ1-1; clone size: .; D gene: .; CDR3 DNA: TGCGCCAGCAGCTCTGGGCAGGGTGAAGCTTTCTTT; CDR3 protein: CASSSGQGEAFF
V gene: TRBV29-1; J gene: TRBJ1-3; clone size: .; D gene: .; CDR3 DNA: TGCAGCGTTGAAGACGGCTTCCTCTCTGGAAACACCATATATTTT; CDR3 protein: CSVEDGFLSGNTIYF
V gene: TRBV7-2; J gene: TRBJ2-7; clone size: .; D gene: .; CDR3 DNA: TGTGCCAGCAGCTCGGAGGGGGGGTACGAGCAGTACTTC; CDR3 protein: CASSSEGGYEQYF
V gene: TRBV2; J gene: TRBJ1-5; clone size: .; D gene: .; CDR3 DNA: TGTGCCAGCAGTCCCTCAGGAGGGGGTCAGCCCCAGCATTTT; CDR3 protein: CASSPSGGGQPQHF
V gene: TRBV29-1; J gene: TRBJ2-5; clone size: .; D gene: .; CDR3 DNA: TGCAGCGTTGGGGGGTGGTACTTC; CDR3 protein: CSVGGWYF
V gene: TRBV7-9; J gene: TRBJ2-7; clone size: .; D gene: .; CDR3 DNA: TGTGCCAGCAGCTCAAATACAGGGCCCTACGAGCAGTACTTC; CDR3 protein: CASSSNTGPYEQYF
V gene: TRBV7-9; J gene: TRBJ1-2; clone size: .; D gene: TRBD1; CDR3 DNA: TGTGCCAGCAGCTCTCAGGGGGTCTATGGCTACACCTTC; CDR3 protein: CASSSQGVYGYTF
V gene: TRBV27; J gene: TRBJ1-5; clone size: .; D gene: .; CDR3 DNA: TGTGCCAGCAGTTTAACGGCAGAGCCCTATCAGCCCCAGCATTTT; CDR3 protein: CASSLTAEPYQPQHF
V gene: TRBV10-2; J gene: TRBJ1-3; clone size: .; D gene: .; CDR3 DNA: TGCGCCAGCAGTGAGTCAAGAAACACCATATATTTT; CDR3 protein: CASSESRNTIYF
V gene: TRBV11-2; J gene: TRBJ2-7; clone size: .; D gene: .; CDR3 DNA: TGTGCCAGCAGCTCCGCACGGGCCTACGAGCAGTACTTC; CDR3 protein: CASSSARAYEQYF
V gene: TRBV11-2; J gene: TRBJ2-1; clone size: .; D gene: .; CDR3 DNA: TGTGCCAGCAGCCAGTCCGGGACGATCTACAATGAGCAGTTCTTC; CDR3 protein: CASSQSGTIYNEQFF
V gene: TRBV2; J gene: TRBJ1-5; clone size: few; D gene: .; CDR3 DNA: TGTGCCAGCAGTGAACAGGCAGGGTATCAGCCCCAGCATTTT; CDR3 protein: CASSEQAGYQPQHF
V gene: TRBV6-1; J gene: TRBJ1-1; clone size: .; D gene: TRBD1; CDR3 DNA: TGTGCCAGCAGGCGACAGGGGGAAGCTTTCTTT; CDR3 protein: CASRRQGEAFF
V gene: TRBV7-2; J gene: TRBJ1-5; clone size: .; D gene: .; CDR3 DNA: TGTGCCAGCAGCTTGTACAGGGAAACGGGACAGCCCCAGCATTTT; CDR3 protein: CASSLYRETGQPQHF
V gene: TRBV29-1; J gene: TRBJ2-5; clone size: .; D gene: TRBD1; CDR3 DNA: TGCAGCGTTGCCAGGGACAGACAAGAGACCCAGTACTTC; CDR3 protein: CSVARDRQETQYF